The following is a T cell receptor beta chain sequence with its context. This entry comes from a study of blood T cell repertoires in COVID-19. Study as a whole: Specimens from acute and convalescent COVID-19 originated in the United States, Italy and Spain. Nucleic acid was either cDNA or gDNA, and it came from T cells, B-cell-depleted T cells, or PBMCs.

Original processing notes: Counts of nucleated cells, estimated from reference gene primer amplification, were obtained. Repertoires were generated with immunoSEQ multiplex PCR, while TCRdb's copy carries only in-frame clones and drops some. D and trimming were read from the DNA, whereas the V and J calls and clone size are those reported in that table. The repertoire consists of about 300,000 clones, with over 75% occurring once and the leading ten covering roughly 14%. This CDR3 has 16 residues. Trimming at V came to 3 bases and at J to 7 bases, leaving 7 bases not matched to a gene. Germline lookup yields CDR1 SGHRS and CDR2 YFSETQ.

The sequencing sample was made of peripheral blood. The chain links TRBV5-1 to TRBJ2-2; 12 positions match TRBD1. The source is a human donor in a cohort sampled during active COVID-19. Here the CDR3 reads CASSWGTGGAIGELFF. The DNA for the CDR3 is TGCGCCAGCAGCTGGGGGACAGGGGGCGCGATCGGGGAGCTGTTTTTT.